The sequence of this TCR beta chain was determined in a study of identical twins. TCRdb used MiXCR to reprocess the 5' RACE reads, holding one entry per CDR3 protein. The sample records approximately 600,000 distinct CDR3 sequences, 7.1% being singletons. General study points: In cord blood, abundant beta clonotypes had fewer insertions; memory showed no trend. The study drew conclusions from cross-sectional statistical analysis, not from following the same donors. Low generation-probability sequences were in excess among twin-shared out-of-frame alpha sequences.

The CDR3 sequence is 16 residues long. After removal of 5 bases from V and 3 bases from J, the junction contained 4 bases not matched to a gene. In its sample, this clonotype was seen many times. Its antigen remains unidentified. Separately, the same data were catalogued under a study of yellow fever vaccine responses in identical twins.

The sample taken for sequencing was PBMCs. The chain joins TRBV12-3 or TRBV12-4 to TRBJ2-3; 14 bases line up with TRBD2. This clonotype originated in a woman in her late teens or twenties in good health. The CDR3 region has the DNA TGTGCCAGCAGTGGACTAGCGGGGGGCCTGACAGATACGCAGTATTTT. Protein product: CASSGLAGGLTDTQYF.